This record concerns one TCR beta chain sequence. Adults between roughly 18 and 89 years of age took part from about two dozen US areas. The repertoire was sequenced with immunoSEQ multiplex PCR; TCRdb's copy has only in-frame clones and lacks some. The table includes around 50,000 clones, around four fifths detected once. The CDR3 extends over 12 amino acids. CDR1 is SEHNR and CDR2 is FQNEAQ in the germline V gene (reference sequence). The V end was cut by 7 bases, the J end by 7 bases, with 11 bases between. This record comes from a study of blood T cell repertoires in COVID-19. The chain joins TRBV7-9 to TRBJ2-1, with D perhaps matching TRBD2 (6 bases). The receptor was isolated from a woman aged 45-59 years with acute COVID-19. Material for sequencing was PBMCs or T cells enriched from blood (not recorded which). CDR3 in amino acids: CASNRLENEQFF. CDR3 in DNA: TGTGCCAGCAACCGACTAGAGAATGAGCAGTTCTTC.